Each of the 32 T cell receptor beta chains below was sequenced from the same sample in a study of cytomegalovirus exposure and HLA in healthy donors. The PCR employed 60 Vbeta primers together with 13 Jbeta primers. This table comes from immunoSEQ multiplex PCR, and its TCRdb copy is limited to in-frame clones, with some not included. The sample's table shows some 75,000 clones. Input material: PBMCs. The receptors were gathered from a boy younger than 18 in good health and CMV-seronegative.

The CDR3 sequence is CASSPPRREGYTF. The CDR3 DNA reads TGTGCCAGCTCACCACCGAGGAGGGAGGGCTACACCTTC. V usage is TRBV18 and J usage is TRBJ1-2; no firm D call. Trimming pared 0 bases from V and 8 bases from J, leaving 10 bases between. The CDR3 has 13 amino acids. Per germline, CDR1 KGHSH and CDR2 LQKENI. The whole variable domain, remainder taken from reference TRBV18 and TRBJ1-2, is NAGVMQNPRHLVRRRGQEARLRCSPMKGHSHVYWYRQLPEEGLKFMVYLQKENIIDESGMPKERFSAEFPKEGPSILRIQQVVRGDSAAYFCASSPPRREGYTFGSGTRLTVV.

V and J are TRBV4-2 and TRBJ2-3; 9 bases line up with TRBD2. Germline V gene sequence: CDR1 LGHNA, CDR2 YNFKEQ. V lost 0 bases and J lost 2; bases outside the gene matches: 9. The CDR3 extends over 18 amino acids. The CDR3 coding sequence is TGTGCCAGCAGCCAAGATAACGAGCGGGAGGAGGTCACAGATACGCAGTATTTT. Protein: CASSQDNEREEVTDTQYF.

This sequence joins TRBV19 and TRBJ1-5; the D gene is possibly TRBD1 (6 bases). This CDR3 is 16 amino acids long. CDR1 is LNHDA and CDR2 is SQIVND in the germline V gene (reference sequence). The germline V and J ends were trimmed by 6 bases and 4 bases, with 19 bases remaining between them. DNA of the CDR3: TGTGCCAGTAGCACCCGGTCAGGGGACGTTAATCAGCCCCAGCATTTT. It codes for CASSTRSGDVNQPQHF.

The chain combines TRBV5-1 with TRBJ2-7; tentative D call: TRBD2 (6 bases). The CDR3 contains 19 residues. From germline, CDR1 is SGHRS and CDR2 YFSETQ. The V end lost 0 bases, the J end lost 0 bases, and 22 bases lay between the germline ends. The CDR3 DNA follows: TGCGCCAGCAGCTTGGGCCTAGCGAGTGAGAAGGGCTCCTCCTACGAGCAGTACTTC. This encodes CASSLGLASEKGSSYEQYF.

This CDR3 is CASSPGTSVYNEQFF. In DNA, the CDR3 is TGTGCCAGCAGTCCCGGGACTAGCGTTTACAATGAGCAGTTCTTC. The V gene is TRBV25-1, the J gene TRBJ2-1; 10 nucleotides align to TRBD2. The germline V gene encodes CDR1 MGHDK and CDR2 SYGVNS. V dropped 5 bases and J dropped 4; count of bases not matched to a gene: 5. The CDR3 extends over 15 amino acids.

The rearrangement uses TRBV18 and TRBJ2-1; D is undetermined. Germline V gives CDR1 KGHSH, CDR2 LQKENI. The CDR3 contains 16 residues. V shed 0 bases and J shed 4 bases, with 13 bases lying between them. CDR3 bases: TGTGCCAGCTCACCACCCGCAGTGGCCCAATACAATGAGCAGTTCTTC. Translation gives CASSPPAVAQYNEQFF.

V usage is TRBV11-2 and J usage is TRBJ1-1; perhaps TRBD1 as D (6 bases). From germline, CDR1 is SGHAT and CDR2 FQNNGV. This CDR3 is built from 15 residues. The V and J ends lost 5 bases and 2 bases respectively, with 15 bases between them. This CDR3 reads CASSTRQVFNTEAFF. The CDR3 DNA reads TGTGCCAGCAGCACCCGACAGGTTTTTAACACTGAAGCTTTCTTT.

The chain joins TRBV5-1 to TRBJ1-1; tentative D call: TRBD1 (6 bases). CDR3 size: 17 residues. Germline V lookup: CDR1 SGHRS, CDR2 YFSETQ. V gave up 3 bases and J gave up 4 bases, with 22 bases separating them. CDR3 sequence reads: CASSSSREQGYGTEAFF. The CDR3 region has the DNA TGCGCCAGCAGCTCTTCTCGGGAACAGGGTTACGGCACTGAAGCTTTCTTT.

This chain connects TRBV6-5 to TRBJ2-1, with a possible D match to TRBD2 (7 bases). This CDR3 spans 11 amino acids. Per germline, CDR1 MNHEY and CDR2 SVGAGI. The V and J ends lost 7 bases and 9 bases respectively, with 10 bases between them. CDR3 nucleotides: TGTGCCAGCAAACGGGGGGCTGAGCAGTTCTTC. Protein: CASKRGAEQFF.

The gene calls are TRBV7-9 and TRBJ1-4, with TRBD1 matching over 7 bases. J was trimmed by 5 bases and V by 5 bases; bases with no gene match: 8. This CDR3 has 15 residues. CDR1 and CDR2 (germline): SEHNR, FQNEAQ (reference sequence). CDR3 DNA sequence: TGTGCCAGCAGCCGGGACAGTCGGCTGAATGAAAAACTGTTTTTT. Amino acid sequence: CASSRDSRLNEKLFF.

The chain joins TRBV6-6 to TRBJ1-1; maybe TRBD1 (6 bases). The germline gives CDR1 MNHNY, CDR2 SVGAGI (reference sequence). V was shortened by 6 bases and J by 5 bases, with 19 bases between the two germline ends. This CDR3 is 15 amino acids long. For the CDR3, the DNA is TGTGCCAGCAGCCGACAGGAGAGTTTGGGGACTGAAGCTTTCTTT. It specifies CASSRQESLGTEAFF.

The rearrangement links TRBV7-8 to TRBJ2-4; 8 bases are a match to TRBD1. Unmatched junction bases numbered 10, after V lost 8 bases and J lost 1 base. The CDR3 totals 16 residues. Germline CDR1 reads SGHVS; CDR2 reads FQNEAQ. The CDR3 DNA reads TGTGCCAGCTCTGGACAGGGCCCTATGGCCAAAAACATTCAGTACTTC. Its protein product is CASSGQGPMAKNIQYF.

The CDR3 bases are TGTGCCAGTTCGGGACTAGCGGGGGGCCACCCTAGCACAGATACGCAGTATTTT. Protein sequence: CASSGLAGGHPSTDTQYF. V is TRBV19 and J is TRBJ2-3; TRBD2 agrees at 15 bases. Trimming took 8 bases from V and 0 from J; bases not matched to a gene: 9. Germline assignment: CDR1 LNHDA and CDR2 SQIVND (reference sequence). CDR3 length equals 18 residues.

The rearrangement uses TRBV27 and TRBJ1-2, with 11 bases fitting TRBD1. The CDR3 spans 14 residues. Trimming removed 6 bases from V and 4 bases from J; junction bases left unmatched: 4. CDR1 is MNHEY and CDR2 is SMNVEV in the germline V gene (reference sequence). CDR3: CASRRTGGAYGYTF. In nucleotides, the CDR3 is TGTGCCAGCAGGAGGACAGGGGGCGCCTATGGCTACACCTTC.

J is TRBJ2-2 and V is TRBV7-9; 11 positions match TRBD2. Trimming removed 5 bases from V and 0 bases from J; junction bases left unmatched: 2. Germline values: CDR1 SEHNR, CDR2 FQNEAQ (reference sequence). This CDR3 has 16 amino acids. CDR3 sequence reads: CASSATSGTNTGELFF. The DNA for the CDR3 is TGTGCCAGCAGCGCGACTAGCGGGACGAACACCGGGGAGCTGTTTTTT.

This chain links TRBV5-5 with TRBJ2-2, with 9 bases that match TRBD1. Looked up from germline, CDR1 is SGHKS and CDR2 is YYEKEE (reference sequence). Germline trimming cut 5 bases from V and 4 bases from J; bases unmatched to any gene: 3. This CDR3 comprises 14 residues. The CDR3 DNA follows: TGTGCCAGCAGACTGACAGGGGGCACCGGGGAGCTGTTTTTT. Translated: CASRLTGGTGELFF.

The chain links TRBV19 to TRBJ1-1; D is undetermined. The CDR3 covers 15 residues. V dropped 0 bases and J dropped 2 bases, with 10 bases sitting between them. Per the germline V gene, CDR1 is LNHDA and CDR2 is SQIVND (reference sequence). In nucleotides, the CDR3 is TGTGCCAGTAGTATAGATGAGTCTTTAAACACTGAAGCTTTCTTT. Its protein product is CASSIDESLNTEAFF. The complete variable domain, with remaining parts taken from reference TRBV19 and TRBJ1-1, reads DGGITQSPKYLFRKEGQNVTLSCEQNLNHDAMYWYRQDPGQGLRLIYYSQIVNDFQKGDIAEGYSVSREKKESFPLTVTSAQKNPTAFYLCASSIDESLNTEAFFGQGTRLTVV.

The rearrangement links TRBV4-3 to TRBJ2-7; 7 nucleotides line up with TRBD2. Per germline, CDR1 LGHNA and CDR2 YSLEER. The CDR3 runs 18 residues. Trimming cost V 4 bases and J 0 bases; bases outside gene matches: 15. The CDR3 spells CASSRGSGKGGFSYEQYF. The CDR3 DNA follows: TGCGCCAGCAGCCGGGGAAGCGGGAAAGGAGGTTTCTCCTACGAGCAGTACTTC.

The rearrangement uses TRBV30 and TRBJ1-5; D not resolved. The ends were cut back, 0 bases at V and 4 bases at J, with 10 bases in the middle. CDR1 and CDR2 from the germline V gene are GTSNPN and SVGIG (reference sequence). CDR3 length: 14 amino acids. CDR3 sequence: CAWSVLDQNQPQHF. DNA for the CDR3: TGTGCCTGGAGTGTACTAGACCAGAATCAGCCCCAGCATTTT.

This chain connects TRBV7-3 to TRBJ2-1; 9 bases map to TRBD1. The J segment lost 8 bases and the V segment lost 5 bases, leaving 10 bases of the junction unmatched. The germline V gene encodes CDR1 SGHTA and CDR2 FQGTGA. The CDR3 extends over 15 amino acids. CDR3 sequence reads: CASSNTGTGSDEQFF. In DNA, the CDR3 is TGTGCCAGCAGCAATACCGGGACAGGGAGTGATGAGCAGTTCTTC.

The V and J genes are TRBV6-6 and TRBJ2-7, with 7 bases fitting TRBD1. The junction had 8 bases not matched to a gene; V was cut back by 4 bases and J by 2 bases. CDR3 length: 15 residues. Germline-derived CDR1 and CDR2 are MNHNY and SVGAGI (reference sequence). The chain's CDR3 is CASSSRQGRAYEQYF. The CDR3 DNA sequence: TGTGCCAGCAGTTCCAGACAGGGCCGCGCCTACGAGCAGTACTTC.

The genes are TRBV4-1 and TRBJ1-5, with a weak D call TRBD1 (5 bases). Trimming removed 0 bases at V and 3 bases at J, with 9 bases between. The CDR3 length is 15 residues. Germline V gene lookup returns CDR1 MGHRA and CDR2 YSYEKL. CDR3 nucleotides: TGCGCCAGCAGCCAAGATCGCGGGACCAATCAGCCCCAGCATTTT. It translates to CASSQDRGTNQPQHF.

This chain uses TRBV7-2 with TRBJ1-2; 9 positions agree with TRBD1. This CDR3 has 15 residues. With V trimmed by 4 bases and J by 2 bases, 5 bases remained unmatched. In germline, CDR1 is SGHTA, CDR2 FQGNSA. The chain's CDR3 is CASSWAGTGNYGYTF. The CDR3 bases are TGTGCCAGCAGCTGGGCCGGGACAGGGAACTATGGCTACACCTTC.

As regards this clone: Other DNA sequences in the same sample also yield this CDR3. This chain joins TRBV27 and TRBJ1-6; D is perhaps TRBD1 (5 bases). Trimming pared 1 base from V and 13 bases from J, leaving 20 bases between. Germline loops: CDR1 MNHEY, CDR2 SMNVEV (reference sequence). The CDR3 has 16 amino acids. The CDR3 nucleotides are TGTGCCAGCAGTTTATTCGGCCAGGGCTTATCGGCCCCCCTCCACTTT. It codes for CASSLFGQGLSAPLHF.

The gene calls are TRBV30 and TRBJ2-7, with unresolved D. The CDR3 is 13 residues long. The V end lost 4 bases, the J end lost 2 bases, and 12 bases lay between the germline ends. The germline gives CDR1 GTSNPN, CDR2 SVGIG (reference sequence). The CDR3 region has the DNA TGTGCCTGGATCTCGCCGAGCGCCTACGAGCAGTACTTC. It translates to CAWISPSAYEQYF.

The chain couples TRBV7-8 to TRBJ1-4, with a weak D call TRBD1 (6 bases). Germline V lookup: CDR1 SGHVS, CDR2 FQNEAQ. The CDR3 extends over 15 amino acids. The germline V and J ends were trimmed by 5 bases and 7 bases, with 17 bases remaining between them. The chain's CDR3 is CASSGGGRGSEKLFF. The CDR3, as DNA: TGTGCCAGCAGCGGGGGCGGTCGGGGTTCTGAAAAACTGTTTTTT.

Turning to this clone: The junction differs from germline at one of its ends, possibly a read error. The V call is TRBV30, the J call TRBJ1-1, with TRBD1 matching over 9 bases. Per germline, CDR1 GTSNPN and CDR2 SVGIG (reference sequence). The CDR3 consists of 15 residues. In nucleotides, the CDR3 is TGTGCCGGGAGTGCCGGGACAGGGCCAGGGGATGAAGCTTTCTTT. This gives the protein CAGSAGTGPGDEAFF. The full variable domain, in which reference TRBV30 and TRBJ1-1 provide the parts outside the CDR3, is SQTIHQWPATLVQPVGSPLSLECTVEGTSNPNLYWYRQAAGRGLQLLFYSVGIGQISSEVPQNLSASRPQDRQFILSSKKLLLSDSGFYLCAGSAGTGPGDEAFFGQGTRLTVV.

This chain connects TRBV5-6 to TRBJ2-5; D perhaps matches TRBD2 (5 bases). Trimming left V 5 bases short and J 4 bases short, with 24 bases between. CDR3 length: 17 amino acids. Per germline, CDR1 SGHDT and CDR2 YYEEEE. The CDR3 loop is CASSSNSFSGPGETQYF. The DNA for the CDR3 is TGTGCCAGCAGTTCAAACTCCTTCAGCGGACCGGGAGAGACCCAGTACTTC.

The V call is TRBV6-1, the J call TRBJ2-7, with no clear D. This CDR3 is 13 amino acids long. Per the germline V gene, CDR1 is MNHNS and CDR2 is SASEGT. Trimming shortened V by 8 bases and J by 5 bases, and 16 bases separated the two germline ends. CDR3 coding DNA: TGTGCCAGCCGGGTGGCTCTCGGCCACGAGCAGTACTTC. It specifies CASRVALGHEQYF.

The chain carries TRBV19 and TRBJ2-5; 9 bases line up with TRBD1. V lost 5 bases and J lost 1; bases outside the gene matches: 5. Germline CDR1 and CDR2: LNHDA and SQIVND (reference sequence). The CDR3 sequence is 15 residues long. The CDR3 DNA follows: TGTGCCAGTAGTTCCCGGGACAGGGCCCAAGAGACCCAGTACTTC. Amino acid sequence: CASSSRDRAQETQYF.

The V call is TRBV5-4, the J call TRBJ2-2, with 14 bases that match TRBD2. Germline V gene data show CDR1 as SGHNT and CDR2 as YYREEE (reference sequence). The CDR3 has 16 residues. J was trimmed by 4 bases and V by 5 bases; bases with no gene match: 4. Here the CDR3 reads CASSSGTSGSTGELFF. Here the CDR3 DNA reads TGTGCCAGCAGTTCTGGGACTAGCGGGAGCACCGGGGAGCTGTTTTTT.

The J gene is TRBJ1-1, the V gene TRBV29-1; 8 bases are shared with TRBD1. Germline V lookup: CDR1 SQVTM, CDR2 ANQGSEA. Unmatched junction bases numbered 5, after V lost 7 bases and J lost 1 base. There are 13 residues in the CDR3. DNA for the CDR3: TGCAGCGGACACAGGGGGGCGAACACTGAAGCTTTCTTT. Residues: CSGHRGANTEAFF.